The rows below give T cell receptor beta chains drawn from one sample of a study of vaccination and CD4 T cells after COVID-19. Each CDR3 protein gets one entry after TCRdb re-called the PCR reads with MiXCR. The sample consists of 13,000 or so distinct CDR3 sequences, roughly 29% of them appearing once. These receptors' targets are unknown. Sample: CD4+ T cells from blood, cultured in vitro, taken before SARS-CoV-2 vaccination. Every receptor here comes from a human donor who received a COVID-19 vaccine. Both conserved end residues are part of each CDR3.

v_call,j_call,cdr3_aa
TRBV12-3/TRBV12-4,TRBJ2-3,CASSRITSGGADTQYF
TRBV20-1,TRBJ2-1,CSALQPSGGAAYNEQFF
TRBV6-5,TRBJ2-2,CASSYTSGGAVGELFF
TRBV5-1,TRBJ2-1,CASSIGTSGGSQFF
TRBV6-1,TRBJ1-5,CASSQLYSNQPQHF
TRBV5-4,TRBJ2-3,CASSLDSGGAIDTQYF
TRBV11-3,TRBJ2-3,CASSLSGTVDTQYF
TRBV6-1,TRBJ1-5,CASSPTSDQPQHF
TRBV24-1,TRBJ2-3,CATSDPGQGGSDTQYF
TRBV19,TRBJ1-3,CASSVLEANVLTFGAGATIYF
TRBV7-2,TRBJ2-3,CASSRLVRDTQYF
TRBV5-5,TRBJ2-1,CASSLRVAGGLRNEQFF
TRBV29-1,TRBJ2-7,CSVEVGQGSEQYF
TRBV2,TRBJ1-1,CASSDRQGAAADEVNTEAFF
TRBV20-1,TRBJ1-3,CSARDSSIGGNTIYF
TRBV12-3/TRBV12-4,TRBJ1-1,CASSLIRDTMNTEAFF
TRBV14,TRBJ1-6,CASSQGSPHYNSPLHF
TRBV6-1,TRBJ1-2,CASGYGTLYGYTF
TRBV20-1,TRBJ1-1,CSARDTGGLSEAFF
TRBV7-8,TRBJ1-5,CASSLRDRLNQPQHF